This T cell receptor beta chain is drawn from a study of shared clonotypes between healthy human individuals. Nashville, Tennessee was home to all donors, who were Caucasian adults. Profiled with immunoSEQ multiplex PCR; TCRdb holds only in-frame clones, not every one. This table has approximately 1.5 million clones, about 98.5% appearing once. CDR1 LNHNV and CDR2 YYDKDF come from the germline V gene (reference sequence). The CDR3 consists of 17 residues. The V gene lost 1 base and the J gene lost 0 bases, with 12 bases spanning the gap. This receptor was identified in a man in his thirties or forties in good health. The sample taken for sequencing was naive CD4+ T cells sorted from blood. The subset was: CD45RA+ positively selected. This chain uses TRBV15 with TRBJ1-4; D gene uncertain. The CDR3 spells CATSRVLQPATNEKLFF. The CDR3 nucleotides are TGTGCCACCAGCAGAGTGTTGCAGCCAGCAACTAATGAAAAACTGTTTTTT. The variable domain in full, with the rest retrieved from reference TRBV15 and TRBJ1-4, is DAMVIQNPRYQVTQFGKPVTLSCSQTLNHNVMYWYQQKSSQAPKLLFHYYDKDFNNEADTPDNFQSRRPNTSFCFLDIRSPGLGDTAMYLCATSRVLQPATNEKLFFGSGTQLSVL.